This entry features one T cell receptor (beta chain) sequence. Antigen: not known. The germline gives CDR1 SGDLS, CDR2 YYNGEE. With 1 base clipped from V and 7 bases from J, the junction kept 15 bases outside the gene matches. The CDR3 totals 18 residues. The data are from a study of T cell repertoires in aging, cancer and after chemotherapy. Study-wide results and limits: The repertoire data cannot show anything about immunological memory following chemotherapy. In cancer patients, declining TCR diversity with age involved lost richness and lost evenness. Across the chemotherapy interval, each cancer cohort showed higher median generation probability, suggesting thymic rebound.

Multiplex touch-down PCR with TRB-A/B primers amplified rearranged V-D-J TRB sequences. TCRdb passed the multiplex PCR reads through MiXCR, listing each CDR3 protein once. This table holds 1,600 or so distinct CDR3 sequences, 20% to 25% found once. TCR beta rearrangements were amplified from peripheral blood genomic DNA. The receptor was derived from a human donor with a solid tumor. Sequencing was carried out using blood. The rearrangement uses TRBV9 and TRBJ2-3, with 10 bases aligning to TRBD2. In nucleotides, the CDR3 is TGTGCCAGCAGCGTAACGGTGTTAGCGGGAGGTACTGGGAATACGCAGTATTTT. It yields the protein CASSVTVLAGGTGNTQYF.